This T cell receptor (beta chain) was obtained from a study of regulatory T cells in long-lasting Graves disease. This sample's time point: newly diagnosed GD, antithyroid drugs for less than 3 months. Following extraction of RNA from PBMCs, that RNA was used to make the TCR library. The length of the CDR3 is 15 residues. Trimming left V 3 bases short and J 0 bases short, with 11 bases between. Per the germline V gene, CDR1 is GTSNPN and CDR2 is SVGIG (reference sequence). Arm-PCR of CDR3 regions with iRepertoire HTBI primers generated TCR beta libraries. TCRdb recomputed calls from the multiplex PCR reads with MiXCR, one row per CDR3 protein. The table shows roughly 610,000 distinct CDR3 sequences, with 16% occurring only once. This clonotype was picked up a small number of times. The antigen is undetermined. General observations from the study: Persistent disease favored TRBV28, TRBJ1-2 and TRBJ2-5.

These data were also reused for a study on T cells in Graves' hyperthyroidism and ophthalmopathy. That source adds: The definition of stable Graves' hyperthyroidism was no ophthalmopathy progression within 18 months.

The TCR sequence derives from a man aged 18 to 35 with Graves disease. The chain carries TRBV30 and TRBJ2-2; tentative D call: TRBD2 (6 bases). Sequencing was performed on peripheral blood mononuclear cells (PBMCs), taken at new diagnosis, from a patient treated with antithyroid drugs. The CDR3 region is CAWRFSGANTGELFF. The CDR3 coding sequence is TGTGCCTGGAGGTTTAGCGGAGCGAACACCGGGGAGCTGTTTTTT.